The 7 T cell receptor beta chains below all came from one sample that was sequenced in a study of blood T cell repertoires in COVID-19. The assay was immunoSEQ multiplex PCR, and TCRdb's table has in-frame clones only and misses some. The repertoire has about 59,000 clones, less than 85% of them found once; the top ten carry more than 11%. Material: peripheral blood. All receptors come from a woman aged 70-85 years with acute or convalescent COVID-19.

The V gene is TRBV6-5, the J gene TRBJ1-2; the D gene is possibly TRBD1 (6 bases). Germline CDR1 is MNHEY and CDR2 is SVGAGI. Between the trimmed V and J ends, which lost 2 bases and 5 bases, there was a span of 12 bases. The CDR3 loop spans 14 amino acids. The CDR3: CASSYTGSGYGYTF. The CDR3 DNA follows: TGTGCCAGCAGTTACACAGGGTCGGGTTATGGCTACACCTTC.

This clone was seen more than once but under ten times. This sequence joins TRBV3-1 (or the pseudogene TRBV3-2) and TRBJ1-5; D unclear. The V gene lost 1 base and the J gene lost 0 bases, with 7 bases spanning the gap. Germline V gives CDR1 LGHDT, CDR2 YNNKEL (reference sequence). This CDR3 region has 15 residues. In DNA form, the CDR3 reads TGTGCCAGCAGCCAAGGAGTTAATAGCAATCAGCCCCAGCATTTT. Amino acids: CASSQGVNSNQPQHF.

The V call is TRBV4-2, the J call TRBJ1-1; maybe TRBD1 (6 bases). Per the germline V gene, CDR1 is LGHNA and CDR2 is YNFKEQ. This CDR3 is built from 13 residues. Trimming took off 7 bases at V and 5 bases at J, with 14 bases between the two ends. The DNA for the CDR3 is TGTGCCAGCACCCCAACAGGGCGGACTGAAGCTTTCTTT. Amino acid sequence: CASTPTGRTEAFF.

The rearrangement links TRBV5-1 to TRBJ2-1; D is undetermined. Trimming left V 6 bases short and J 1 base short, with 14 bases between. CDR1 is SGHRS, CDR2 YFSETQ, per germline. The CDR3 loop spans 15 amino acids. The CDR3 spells CASNPLERSYNEQFF. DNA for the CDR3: TGCGCCAGCAACCCTCTAGAAAGGTCCTACAATGAGCAGTTCTTC.

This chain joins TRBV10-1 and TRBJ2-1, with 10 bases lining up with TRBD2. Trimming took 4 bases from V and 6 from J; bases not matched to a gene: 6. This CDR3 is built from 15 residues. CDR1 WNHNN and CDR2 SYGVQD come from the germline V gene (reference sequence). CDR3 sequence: CASSASGGAVNEQFF. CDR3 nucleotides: TGCGCCAGCAGTGCGAGCGGGGGGGCGGTCAATGAGCAGTTCTTC.

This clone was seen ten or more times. The CDR3 nucleotides read TGCGCCAGCAGCTTGGGGAGGGGTATGGATGGCTACACCTTC. As protein: CASSLGRGMDGYTF. V and J are TRBV5-1 and TRBJ1-2; possibly TRBD1 for D (5 bases). CDR1 SGHRS and CDR2 YFSETQ come from the germline V gene. Deletions cut 0 bases from V and 6 bases from J, with 12 bases between. The length of the CDR3 is 14 residues.

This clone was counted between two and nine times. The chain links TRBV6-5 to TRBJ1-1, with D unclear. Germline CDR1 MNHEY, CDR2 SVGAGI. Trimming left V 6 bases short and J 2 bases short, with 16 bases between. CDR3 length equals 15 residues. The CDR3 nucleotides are TGTGCCAGCAGCCCGCGAGAACAGATAAACACTGAAGCTTTCTTT. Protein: CASSPREQINTEAFF.